One and the same sample provided the 30 T cell receptor beta chains below, sequenced in a study of human T cells and chemical hapten exposure. TCRdb re-analysed the RACE reads in MiXCR, keeping a single row per CDR3 protein. The sample lists approximately 350,000 distinct CDR3 sequences; about 6% were seen once. As for time point: patch test 2, 6 weeks after DPC sensitization. Treatment meaning: therapeutic diphenylcyclopropenone sensitization with weekly scalp DPC. The specimen comprised whole blood, sampled in connection with sensitization to the hapten diphenylcyclopropenone (DPC). Receptors originate from a woman between 18 and 30 years old with alopecia areata. Some clones in this sample may be carry-over from other donors' samples.

This clonotype was seen many times. This chain connects TRBV29-1 to TRBJ1-3; 7 bases line up with TRBD1. CDR3 length equals 12 residues. V shed 1 base, J shed 8 bases, and the junction held 2 bases outside the gene matches. CDR1 SQVTM and CDR2 ANQGSEA come from the germline V gene. This chain's CDR3 is CSVEADRDTIYF. The CDR3 bases are TGCAGCGTTGAAGCCGACAGGGACACCATATATTTT.

This clonotype showed up many times. This chain links TRBV20-1 with TRBJ1-5; D is uncertain. V lost 6 bases, J lost 6 bases, and 12 bases lay in between. The germline V gene encodes CDR1 DFQATT and CDR2 SNEGSKA (reference sequence). This CDR3 contains 12 residues. CDR3 nucleotide sequence: TGCAGTGCCCGCTACGGTAGTCAGCCCCAGCATTTT. Translating it yields CSARYGSQPQHF.

This clonotype was seen many times. The CDR3 loop is CASSLDRAQTYGYTF. The CDR3 coding sequence is TGTGCCAGCTCGCTCGACAGGGCGCAGACCTATGGCTACACCTTC. The rearrangement joins TRBV18 to TRBJ1-2; 7 bases agree with TRBD1. The V and J ends lost 6 bases and 4 bases, in that order; junction bases with no gene match: 11. The germline V gene has CDR1 KGHSH and CDR2 LQKENI. This CDR3 has 15 amino acids.

The V and J genes are TRBV20-1 and TRBJ2-6, with 10 bases that match TRBD2. The V segment lost 3 bases and the J segment 0 bases; nucleotides outside the gene matches: 11. Germline V gene lookup returns CDR1 DFQATT and CDR2 SNEGSKA (reference sequence). The CDR3 is 19 amino acids. The DNA of the CDR3 is TGCAGTGCTAGGGGAAAGAGCGGGGGGGCCCTCTCTGGGGCCAACGTCCTGACTTTC. Its protein is CSARGKSGGALSGANVLTF.

This clonotype has only a few counts. This chain uses TRBV3-1 with TRBJ1-3; TRBD1 agrees at 7 bases. Germline-derived CDR1 and CDR2 are LGHDT and YNNKEL (reference sequence). V shed 2 bases, J shed 1 base, and the junction held 2 bases outside the gene matches. The CDR3 sequence is 15 residues long. The CDR3 nucleotides read TGTGCCAGCAGCCAACAGGGGGGATCTGGAAACACCATATATTTT. Residues: CASSQQGGSGNTIYF.

This clonotype appeared many times. This chain joins TRBV5-1 and TRBJ2-7, with TRBD1 matching over 8 bases. This CDR3 region has 14 residues. V gave up 4 bases and J gave up 5 bases; unmatched junction bases: 8. Germline assignment: CDR1 SGHRS and CDR2 YFSETQ. CDR3 residues: CASSMGQVEHEQYF. DNA for the CDR3: TGCGCCAGCAGCATGGGACAGGTTGAGCACGAGCAGTACTTC.

This clonotype was seen repeatedly, ten times or more. The rearrangement joins TRBV20-1 to TRBJ1-6; tentative D call: TRBD1 (5 bases). Germline assignment: CDR1 DFQATT and CDR2 SNEGSKA (reference sequence). The CDR3 length is 17 residues. V was clipped by 2 bases and J by 7 bases, with 21 bases between them. As DNA, the CDR3 is TGCAGTGCTAGAAGCGGGCAGGGTCTGATCGGAAATTCACCCCTCCACTTT. Protein product: CSARSGQGLIGNSPLHF.

This clonotype was seen a handful of times. The chain carries TRBV7-6 and TRBJ2-3; 8 bases line up with TRBD2. This CDR3 is built from 15 residues. Germline CDR1 is SGHVS and CDR2 is FNYEAQ. V was clipped by 5 bases and J by 2 bases; unmatched bases: 6. CDR3 sequence (DNA): TGTGCCAGCAGCCAAATAGCGGGGAACACAGATACGCAGTATTTT. Translation: CASSQIAGNTDTQYF. The full variable domain, rest sourced from reference TRBV7-6 and TRBJ2-3, is GAGVSQSPRYKVTKRGQDVALRCDPISGHVSLYWYRQALGQGPEFLTYFNYEAQQDKSGLPNDRFSAERPEGSISTLTIQRTEQRDSAMYRCASSQIAGNTDTQYFGPGTRLTVL.

V and J are TRBV6-6 and TRBJ2-2, with TRBD1 matching over 7 bases. This CDR3 is 15 amino acids long. CDR1 is MNHNY and CDR2 is SVGAGI in the germline V gene (reference sequence). V dropped 6 bases and J dropped 0; count of bases not matched to a gene: 4. In DNA form, the CDR3 reads TGTGCCAGCAGGCTGGGACAGTCGAACACCGGGGAGCTGTTTTTT. This gives the protein CASRLGQSNTGELFF.

Remarks on this clonotype: Given a much more abundant clone one base away, this may be a read error. The chain joins TRBV28 to TRBJ1-4; D is undetermined. CDR3 length: 13 amino acids. CDR1 is MDHEN and CDR2 is SYDVKM in the germline V gene. Here the CDR3 DNA reads TGTGCCAGTCGAGCGGCCAGCAATGGAAAACTGTTTTTT. Protein: CASRAASNGKLFF.

The sample holds many counts of this clonotype. This chain links TRBV7-2 with TRBJ2-3; tentative D call: TRBD1 (5 bases). Trimming shortened V by 3 bases and J by 1 base, and 8 bases separated the two germline ends. The CDR3 is 14 residues long. CDR1 is SGHTA, CDR2 FQGNSA, per germline. In DNA form, the CDR3 reads TGTGCCAGCAGCTTCCAGGGCCGCACAGATACGCAGTATTTT. The encoded protein is CASSFQGRTDTQYF.

This clonotype was seen repeatedly, ten times or more. V and J are TRBV20-1 and TRBJ1-1; 7 nucleotides line up with TRBD1. With V trimmed by 6 bases and J by 3 bases, 13 bases remained unmatched. There are 15 residues in the CDR3. Germline loops: CDR1 DFQATT, CDR2 SNEGSKA (reference sequence). As DNA, the CDR3 is TGCAGTGCGATTCGGAGCGGCAGGGGGGACACTGAAGCTTTCTTT. Its translation is CSAIRSGRGDTEAFF.

This clonotype was detected a few times. The gene calls are TRBV12-3 or TRBV12-4 and TRBJ2-7, with D maybe TRBD1 (6 bases). The ends were cut back, 4 bases at V and 7 bases at J, with 17 bases in the middle. This CDR3 has 14 amino acids. As DNA, the CDR3 is TGTGCCAGCAGTTCCCCAGGGGACCCGTGGGAGCAGTACTTC. Its protein is CASSSPGDPWEQYF.

This clonotype was found a few times. This chain joins TRBV7-2 and TRBJ1-6; a weak D match, TRBD1 (5 bases). V lost 5 bases and J lost 6, with 11 bases in between. This CDR3 has 14 amino acids. The V gene's germline CDR1 is SGHTA and CDR2 FQGNSA. The CDR3 protein is CASSGGWSNSPLHF. CDR3 bases: TGTGCCAGCAGCGGGGGTTGGAGTAATTCACCCCTCCACTTT.

Many counts were recorded for this clonotype. The rearrangement joins TRBV10-3 to TRBJ2-7; D remains ambiguous. The germline V gene encodes CDR1 ENHRY and CDR2 SYGVKD. CDR3 length equals 12 residues. Trimming took off 6 bases at V and 0 bases at J, with 6 bases between the two ends. CDR3 coding DNA: TGTGCCATCAGCCGTACCTCCTACGAGCAGTACTTC. The encoded protein is CAISRTSYEQYF.

The CDR3 sequence: CASSQDMGSGTLTYEQYF. CDR3 coding DNA: TGCGCCAGCAGCCAAGATATGGGGTCCGGGACACTGACCTACGAGCAGTACTTC. The chain combines TRBV4-1 with TRBJ2-7; TRBD1 might be the D (6 bases). The germline V gene encodes CDR1 MGHRA and CDR2 YSYEKL. The CDR3 extends over 18 amino acids. V dropped 0 bases and J dropped 2 bases, with 20 bases sitting between them.

The CDR3 nucleotides are TGCAGTGCAAAAGGGGGCTTGGGCTATGGCTACACCTTC. It encodes CSAKGGLGYGYTF. This chain joins TRBV20-1 and TRBJ1-2; 7 nucleotides match TRBD1. Germline V lookup: CDR1 DFQATT, CDR2 SNEGSKA (reference sequence). The CDR3 covers 13 residues. V shed 6 bases and J 4 bases; nucleotides not matched to a gene: 8.

This clonotype was seen many times. The V gene is TRBV4-1, the J gene TRBJ1-6, with D perhaps TRBD1 (6 bases). V was shortened by 1 base and J by 10 bases, with 20 bases between the two germline ends. Germline V gives CDR1 MGHRA, CDR2 YSYEKL. The CDR3 spans 17 residues. The CDR3 spells CASSQVGGPLNGSPLHF. For the CDR3, the DNA is TGCGCCAGCAGCCAAGTAGGGGGTCCCCTTAATGGGTCACCCCTCCACTTT.

This clonotype was seen repeatedly, ten times or more. The gene calls are TRBV29-1 and TRBJ2-3; either TRBD1 or TRBD2 may supply D (5 bases each). The ends were cut back, 5 bases at V and 2 bases at J, with 11 bases in the middle. The CDR3 length is 13 residues. From germline, CDR1 is SQVTM and CDR2 ANQGSEA. CDR3 DNA sequence: TGCAGCGTTTCCCCGGGGACCACAGATACGCAGTATTTT. Protein product: CSVSPGTTDTQYF.

This clonotype has ten or more counts. The chain joins TRBV12-3 or TRBV12-4 to TRBJ2-1, with D perhaps matching TRBD2 (6 bases). Trimming pared 5 bases from V and 0 bases from J, leaving 11 bases between. The CDR3 runs to 15 residues. The CDR3 sequence: CASSPGGSSYNEQFF. The CDR3 region has the DNA TGTGCCAGCAGTCCTGGGGGGAGCTCCTACAATGAGCAGTTCTTC.

The chain links TRBV2 to TRBJ2-1; D uncertain. CDR3 length equals 12 residues. Germline V lookup: CDR1 SNHLY, CDR2 FYNNEI. V shed 6 bases and J shed 10 bases, with 13 bases lying between them. The CDR3: CASRVVQLEQFF. DNA of the CDR3: TGTGCCAGCAGAGTGGTACAGCTCGAGCAGTTCTTC.

The J gene is TRBJ1-5, the V gene TRBV7-8; D ambiguous. The CDR3 has 15 amino acids. CDR1 and CDR2 (germline): SGHVS, FQNEAQ. V dropped 1 base and J dropped 1 base, with 8 bases sitting between them. CDR3 region: CASSLGRQSNQPQHF. Written as DNA, the CDR3 is TGTGCCAGCAGCTTAGGGAGGCAAAGCAATCAGCCCCAGCATTTT. The full variable domain, in which reference TRBV7-8 and TRBJ1-5 provide the parts outside the CDR3, is GAGVSQSPRYKVAKRGQDVALRCDPISGHVSLFWYQQALGQGPEFLTYFQNEAQLDKSGLPSDRFFAERPEGSVSTLKIQRTQQEDSAVYLCASSLGRQSNQPQHFGDGTRLSIL.

In its sample, this clonotype was seen a few times. CDR3 DNA: TGTGCCAGCAGCTTGGTTCTAGCGGGGTACAATGAGCAGTTCTTC. The encoded protein is CASSLVLAGYNEQFF. The genes are TRBV5-4 and TRBJ2-1; TRBD2 agrees at 9 bases. The V segment lost 0 bases and the J segment 4 bases; nucleotides outside the gene matches: 2. In germline, CDR1 is SGHNT, CDR2 YYREEE (reference sequence). This CDR3 has 15 amino acids. The full variable domain, with the rest looked up from reference TRBV5-4 and TRBJ2-1, is ETGVTQSPTHLIKTRGQQVTLRCSSQSGHNTVSWYQQALGQGPQFIFQYYREEENGRGNFPPRFSGLQFPNYSSELNVNALELDDSALYLCASSLVLAGYNEQFFGPGTRLTVL.

The table lists this clonotype with many counts. The CDR3 coding sequence is TGTGCCAGCAGTTACTCTAAGGGGTCTCATCAGCCCCAGCATTTT. Amino acids: CASSYSKGSHQPQHF. This chain uses TRBV6-5 with TRBJ1-5, with D maybe TRBD1 (5 bases). Germline CDR1 MNHEY, CDR2 SVGAGI. V lost 0 bases to trimming and J lost 5 bases, with 11 bases between them. This CDR3 has 15 residues.

The V and J genes are TRBV7-2 and TRBJ2-3; D call uncertain. V was pared by 1 base and J by 6 bases, with 11 bases between. The length of the CDR3 is 14 residues. CDR1 and CDR2 from the germline V gene are SGHTA and FQGNSA. Written as DNA, the CDR3 is TGTGCCAGCAGCTTAGGCTCCTCCGGGGATACGCAGTATTTT. This codes for CASSLGSSGDTQYF.

This clonotype was seen many times. The genes are TRBV6-2 or TRBV6-3 and TRBJ1-1; 7 nucleotides align to TRBD1. Germline lookup yields CDR1 MNHEY and CDR2 SVGEGT. This CDR3 contains 17 residues. V shed 4 bases and J 1 base; nucleotides not matched to a gene: 12. The CDR3 region is CASSLYPNRGKNTEAFF. The CDR3 DNA reads TGTGCCAGCAGTTTGTACCCGAACAGGGGAAAGAACACTGAAGCTTTCTTT.

The chain recombines TRBV27 with TRBJ2-4, with 9 bases identical to TRBD1. The V gene end was trimmed by 4 bases and the J gene end by 5 bases; junction bases not matched to a gene: 6. CDR3 length: 15 amino acids. Per the germline V gene, CDR1 is MNHEY and CDR2 is SMNVEV (reference sequence). The CDR3 sequence is CASSSQGQGENIQYF. The CDR3, as DNA: TGTGCCAGCAGTTCCCAGGGACAGGGTGAAAACATTCAGTACTTC.

This clonotype was detected many times. The J gene is TRBJ2-1, the V gene TRBV20-1; no reliable D call. Deletions cut 0 bases from V and 4 bases from J, with 19 bases between. Germline V gives CDR1 DFQATT, CDR2 SNEGSKA (reference sequence). The CDR3 has 17 residues. For the CDR3, the DNA is TGCAGTGCTAGAGATTACGAGGCAGGAAAAAGATACAATGAGCAGTTCTTC. Amino acids: CSARDYEAGKRYNEQFF.

This clonotype came up many times. For the CDR3, the DNA is TGTGCCAGCAGCCCGTCGAAAGGGCAAAGCTATGGCTACACCTTC. Translated: CASSPSKGQSYGYTF. The V and J genes are TRBV13 and TRBJ1-2; D call uncertain. V lost 5 bases to trimming and J lost 4 bases, with 17 bases between them. From germline, CDR1 is PRHDT and CDR2 FYEKMQ (reference sequence). This CDR3 spans 15 amino acids.

The chain links TRBV27 to TRBJ2-1; 13 nucleotides align to TRBD2. The CDR3 extends over 15 amino acids. CDR1 and CDR2 (germline): MNHEY, SMNVEV (reference sequence). V shed 4 bases, J shed 8 bases, and the junction held 5 bases outside the gene matches. The CDR3 is CASSSWTSGGDEQFF. CDR3 DNA: TGTGCCAGCAGTTCCTGGACTAGCGGGGGTGATGAGCAGTTCTTC.